A single TCR beta chain is shown here with its context. This CDR3 comprises 17 residues. V lost 4 bases to trimming and J lost 3 bases, with 19 bases between them. Germline loops: CDR1 SGHVS, CDR2 FNYEAQ. Method: immunoSEQ multiplex PCR; TCRdb's copy keeps in-frame clones and lacks some. The table has 550,000 to 600,000 clones, around three quarters seen once; the top ten hold around 12%. The sample originates from a study of shared clonotypes between healthy human individuals. The chain has TRBV7-6 and TRBJ2-1, with D possibly being TRBD2 (5 bases). The sequence derives from a woman aged 35 to 49 in good health. Some clones in this sample may be carry-over from other donors' samples. What was sequenced was PBMCs. As DNA, the CDR3 is TGTGCCAGCAGCTCGGGGTCTAGGTCCGTCGACTACAATGAGCAGTTCTTC. As protein: CASSSGSRSVDYNEQFF.